Presented here are 8 T cell receptor beta chains from one specimen sequenced in a study of T-cell reconstitution after alpha-beta-depleted transplantation in children. Unique molecular identifiers were used in preparing the TCRbeta library. From the PCR reads, TCRdb called clonotypes with MiXCR, one entry per CDR3 protein. The data contain about 440,000 distinct CDR3 sequences, roughly 43% of them singletons. Sequenced material: PBMCs, taken before TCRalphabeta/CD19-depleted stem cell transplant. The receptors here all came from a girl under 10 years old with aplastic anemia, due to receive a stem cell transplant.

The CDR3 DNA is TGTGCCATCAGCCCGGGACAGAGCACAGATACGCAGTATTTT. Translated: CAISPGQSTDTQYF. V usage is TRBV10-3 and J usage is TRBJ2-3; TRBD1 matches 7 bases. This CDR3 is built from 14 residues. CDR1 is ENHRY, CDR2 SYGVKD, per germline. Trimming took 6 bases from V and 0 from J; bases not matched to a gene: 3.

V and J are TRBV5-5 and TRBJ1-3; D remains ambiguous. The CDR3 extends over 15 amino acids. Trimming took 0 bases from V and 3 from J, leaving 10 bases between them. Germline V lookup: CDR1 SGHKS, CDR2 YYEKEE (reference sequence). CDR3 nucleotide sequence: TGTGCCAGCAGCTTGGTAGGCGCAGGTGGAAACACCATATATTTT. This encodes CASSLVGAGGNTIYF. Variable domain in full (rest from reference TRBV5-5 and TRBJ1-3): DAGVTQSPTHLIKTRGQQVTLRCSPISGHKSVSWYQQVLGQGPQFIFQYYEKEERGRGNFPDRFSARQFPNYSSELNVNALLLGDSALYLCASSLVGAGGNTIYFGEGSWLTVV.

The V call is TRBV7-8, the J call TRBJ2-7; 8 bases are shared with TRBD1. V was pared by 3 bases and J by 2 bases, with 12 bases of the junction left unmatched. The CDR3 covers 17 residues. CDR1 SGHVS and CDR2 FQNEAQ come from the germline V gene. CDR3 DNA: TGTGCCAGCAGCTTGGGGGAGAGTTGGGACAGGACCTACGAGCAGTACTTC. This translates into CASSLGESWDRTYEQYF.

This clonotype was recorded a few times. This rearrangement joins TRBV12-2 to TRBJ2-1; TRBD2, the table's D call, was not compared with the DNA. TRBV12-2 is an annotated pseudogene. CDR3 size: 14 residues. Here the CDR3 DNA reads TGTGCAAGTCGCCTCTGGAGGCGGGACAATGAGCAGTTCTTC. Translating gives CASRLWRRDNEQFF.

The chain has TRBV12-3 or TRBV12-4 and TRBJ1-2, with 10 bases aligning to TRBD1. This CDR3 contains 14 residues. Germline trimming cut 5 bases from V and 3 bases from J; bases unmatched to any gene: 3. CDR3 residues: CASSGTGEYYGYTF. In DNA form, the CDR3 reads TGTGCCAGCAGTGGGACAGGGGAATACTATGGCTACACCTTC.

This clonotype has only one observation. The V and J genes are TRBV20-1 and TRBJ2-7, with TRBD2 as a possible D gene (6 bases). The V and J ends lost 7 bases and 2 bases respectively, with 15 bases between them. This CDR3 has 13 residues. Germline assignment: CDR1 DFQATT and CDR2 SNEGSKA (reference sequence). CDR3 in DNA: TGCAGTGGGCTGGGGGGAGGTGCCTACGAGCAGTACTTC. Amino acid sequence: CSGLGGGAYEQYF.

This clonotype came up many times. The V and J genes are TRBV20-1 and TRBJ2-7; no clear D. Germline V lookup: CDR1 DFQATT, CDR2 SNEGSKA (reference sequence). The V and J ends lost 5 bases and 2 bases respectively, with 10 bases between them. CDR3 length: 12 amino acids. The CDR3 reads CSASQDTYEQYF. The DNA for the CDR3 is TGCAGTGCTTCCCAGGATACCTACGAGCAGTACTTC.

The rearrangement links TRBV5-1 to TRBJ2-1, with TRBD2 as a possible D gene (5 bases). The CDR3 length is 15 residues. Trimming pared 4 bases from V and 0 bases from J, leaving 11 bases between. The germline V gene has CDR1 SGHRS and CDR2 YFSETQ. The CDR3 sequence: CASSIRTLSYNEQFF. CDR3 coding DNA: TGCGCCAGCAGCATTCGGACTCTCTCCTACAATGAGCAGTTCTTC.